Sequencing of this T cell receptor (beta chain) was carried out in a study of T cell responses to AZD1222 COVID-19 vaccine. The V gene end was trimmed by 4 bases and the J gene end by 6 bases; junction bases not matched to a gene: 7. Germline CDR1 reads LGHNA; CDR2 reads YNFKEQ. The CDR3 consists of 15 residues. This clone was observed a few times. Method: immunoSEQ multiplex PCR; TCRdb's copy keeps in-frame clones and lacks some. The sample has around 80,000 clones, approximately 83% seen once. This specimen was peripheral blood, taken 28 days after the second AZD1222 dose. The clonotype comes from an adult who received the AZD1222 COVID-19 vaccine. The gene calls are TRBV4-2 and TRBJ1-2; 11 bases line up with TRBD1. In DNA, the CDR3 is TGTGCCAGCAGCCTGCCGGGACAGGGGGAGCATGGCTACACCTTC. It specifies CASSLPGQGEHGYTF.